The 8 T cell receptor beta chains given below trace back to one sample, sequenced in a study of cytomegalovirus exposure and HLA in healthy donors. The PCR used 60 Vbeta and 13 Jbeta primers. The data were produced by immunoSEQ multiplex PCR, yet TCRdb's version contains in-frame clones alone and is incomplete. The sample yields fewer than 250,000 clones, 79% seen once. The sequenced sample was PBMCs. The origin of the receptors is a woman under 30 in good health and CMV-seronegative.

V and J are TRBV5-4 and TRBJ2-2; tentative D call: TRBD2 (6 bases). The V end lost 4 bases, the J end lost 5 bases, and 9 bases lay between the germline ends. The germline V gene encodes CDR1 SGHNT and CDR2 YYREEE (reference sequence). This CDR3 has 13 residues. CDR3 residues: CASSATRTGELFF. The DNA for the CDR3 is TGTGCCAGCAGCGCGACTAGGACCGGGGAGCTGTTTTTT.

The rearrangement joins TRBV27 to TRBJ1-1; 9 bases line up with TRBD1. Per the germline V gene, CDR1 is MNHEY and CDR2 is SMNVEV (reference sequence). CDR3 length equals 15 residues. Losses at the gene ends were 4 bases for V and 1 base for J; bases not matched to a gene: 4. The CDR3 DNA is TGTGCCAGCAGTTCCGGACAGGGGCGGAACACTGAAGCTTTCTTT. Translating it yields CASSSGQGRNTEAFF.

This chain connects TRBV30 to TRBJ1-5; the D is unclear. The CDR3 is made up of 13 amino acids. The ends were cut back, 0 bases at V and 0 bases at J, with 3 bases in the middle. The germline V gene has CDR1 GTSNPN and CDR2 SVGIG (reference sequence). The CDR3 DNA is TGTGCCTGGAGTGTCGGTAGCAATCAGCCCCAGCATTTT. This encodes CAWSVGSNQPQHF.

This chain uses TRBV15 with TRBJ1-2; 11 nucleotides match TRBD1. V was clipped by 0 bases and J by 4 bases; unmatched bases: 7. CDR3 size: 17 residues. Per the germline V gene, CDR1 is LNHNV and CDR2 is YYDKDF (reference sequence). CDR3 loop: CATSRDKGTGGFYGYTF. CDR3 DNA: TGTGCCACCAGCAGAGATAAGGGGACAGGGGGGTTCTATGGCTACACCTTC. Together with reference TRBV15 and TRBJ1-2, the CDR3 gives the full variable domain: DAMVIQNPRYQVTQFGKPVTLSCSQTLNHNVMYWYQQKSSQAPKLLFHYYDKDFNNEADTPDNFQSRRPNTSFCFLDIRSPGLGDTAMYLCATSRDKGTGGFYGYTFGSGTRLTVV.

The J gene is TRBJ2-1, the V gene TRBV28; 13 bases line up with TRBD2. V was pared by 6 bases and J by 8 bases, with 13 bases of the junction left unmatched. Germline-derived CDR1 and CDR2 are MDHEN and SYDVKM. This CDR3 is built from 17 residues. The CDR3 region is CASSLGLGTSGVHEQFF. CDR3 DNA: TGTGCCAGCAGCCTAGGGTTAGGGACTAGCGGGGTCCATGAGCAGTTCTTC.

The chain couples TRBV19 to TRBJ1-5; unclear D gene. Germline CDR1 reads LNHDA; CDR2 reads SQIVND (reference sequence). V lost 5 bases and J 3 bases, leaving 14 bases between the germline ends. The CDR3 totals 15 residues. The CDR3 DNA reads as TGTGCCAGTAGTGCCCTTTCACAGTTCAATCAGCCCCAGCATTTT. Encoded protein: CASSALSQFNQPQHF.

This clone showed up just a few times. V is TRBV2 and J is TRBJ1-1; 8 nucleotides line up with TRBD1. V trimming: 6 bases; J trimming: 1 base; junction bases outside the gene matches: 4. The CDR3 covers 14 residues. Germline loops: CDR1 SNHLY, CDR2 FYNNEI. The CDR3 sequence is CASRETGANTEAFF. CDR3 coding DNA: TGTGCCAGCAGGGAGACAGGGGCGAACACTGAAGCTTTCTTT.

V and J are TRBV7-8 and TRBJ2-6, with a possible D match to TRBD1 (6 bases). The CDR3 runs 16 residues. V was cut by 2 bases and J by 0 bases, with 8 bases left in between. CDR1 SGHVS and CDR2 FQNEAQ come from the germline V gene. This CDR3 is CASSLQDSSGANVLTF. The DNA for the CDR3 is TGTGCCAGCAGCTTACAGGACAGCTCTGGGGCCAACGTCCTGACTTTC.